The following is a TCR beta chain sequence with its context. Many counts were recorded for this clonotype. Its antigen target is currently unknown. Per-base quality was not reported, and no clone a single base away is much larger than it. Ophthalmopathy patients had moderately to severely active disease, Clinical Activity Score of at least 3, NOSPECS grade of at least 4, and duration under 3 months. Any patient with an uncontrolled infection, another autoimmune disease, pregnancy or lactation was excluded. Diagnoses were based on clinical symptoms, serum thyroxine and TRAb, thyroid ultrasound and orbital computed tomography. Ficoll-Paque density gradient centrifugation was used to isolate PBMCs from around 10 ml of fresh peripheral blood. Total RNA was extracted using Trizol reagent, and RNA quality was assessed on an Agilent 2100 Bioanalyzer. The trim is 6 bases for V and 1 base for J, with a gap of 4 bases between the germline ends. Including cysteine and phenylalanine, the CDR3 has 12 amino acids. This entry keeps only the CDR3 DNA: 36 bases, framed from base 1. Based on the germline V gene, the CDR1 and CDR2 sequences are MDHEN and SYDVKM.

This sample was included in a study of T cells in Graves' hyperthyroidism and ophthalmopathy (dated by TCRdb to the late 2010s). Turning to the overall study: Peripheral blood samples were taken at the time of initial diagnosis, prior to any treatment. For training and testing, the 110 or so patients in the discovery cohort were randomly divided in a 7:3 ratio. Thyroid tissue and blood T-cell repertoires from six Graves' hyperthyroidism patients were also compared in the study. An independent validation cohort of fewer than 20 hyperthyroidism patients and over 15 patients who later progressed to ophthalmopathy tested prospective prediction of ophthalmopathy. Following sampling, methimazole starting at 30 mg daily was given to hyperthyroidism patients, and high-dose intravenous methylprednisolone was given to ophthalmopathy patients. TCR Vbeta CDR3 sequencing of fewer than 150 peripheral blood samples (more than 40 ophthalmopathy, some 75 hyperthyroidism and approximately 17 progressor patients) is reported in the paper. To identify distinguishing TCR V-J signatures, a discovery cohort of about 95 patients was used, comprising 40 to 45 with Graves' ophthalmopathy and some 57 with stable Graves' hyperthyroidism.

Study-wide findings and limitations: Most expanded thyroid clonotypes (frequency above 0.001) were also detected in blood, suggesting blood repertoires may reflect thyroid immune responses. Ophthalmopathy was separated from stable hyperthyroidism by a 13 V-J signature model, with around 90% sensitivity and 81% to 83% specificity obtained in cross-validation and 80%/75% obtained in testing. No statistical method was used to set the sample size in advance, and investigators knew the group allocation. In validation, progression to ophthalmopathy was predicted by the model with around 70% sensitivity and around 76% specificity, a median of roughly 6.4 months before onset.

The TCR beta CDR3 regions were amplified from RNA transcripts. The TCR CDR3 was subjected to a first round of RT-PCR using the HTBI primer set and the Qiagen OneStep RT-PCR kit. Libraries were constructed in a second round of multiplex PCR, after which size selection and purification were carried out. The libraries were sequenced on an Illumina HiSeq2000 using paired-end 100 bp reads. The original methods were these. SOAPnuke was used to process the raw data, throwing out any read that contained adapters or uncalled bases, had a mean Phred below 15, or lacked an exact constant-primer or identifier match. High-quality paired reads were merged with COPE v1.2.5, and unique nucleotide sequences were defined as clonotypes. Clonotypes were aligned to IMGT TRBV, TRBD and TRBJ reference segments using MiTCR v1.1. Only V-J combinations with frequency above 0.0001, covering roughly 99% of repertoires, were analysed. The TCS score was defined as F50 (clonal expansion) divided by E x V (chaos), with BLOSUM62-based TCRdist calculated between CDR3 peptides within each V-J. Welch's t-statistics and random forest reduced 500 to 550 V-J features to under 15, which were used in a naive Bayes classifier (R e1071). TCRdb trimmed the raw reads at Q25, called clones with MiXCR and kept productive beta chains. Each CDR3 protein gets just one entry, which takes the most common genes and DNA from the rows behind it. The V and J calls here are based on TCRdb, not the publication. This sample holds fewer than 750,000 distinct CDR3 sequences; more than 14% were observed only once. Approximately 12% of the sample belongs to the ten largest clones.

Sequenced input: blood. The chain is encoded by TRBV28 joined to TRBJ1-5; the D gene remains uncertain. This TCR was sampled from a woman aged 45 to 65 with Graves' ophthalmopathy. The bases read TGTGCCAGCAGAGAGAGCAATCAGCCCCAGCATTTT. This is translated as CASRESNQPQHF.